The source of this TCR beta chain is a study of T cell responses to AZD1222 COVID-19 vaccine (dated by TCRdb to the early 2020s). For the study in its entirety: TCR sequencing covered more than 230 trial participants: 200 to 220 given two doses of AZD1222 and about 26 given two doses of MenACWY control vaccine. Trial participants were enrolled by age into subgroups of 18-55, 56-69 and 70-plus years, and around 150, 28 and 57 TCR-sequenced participants, respectively, were included in these subgroups. What the authors observed across the whole study: The whole spike protein was spanned by vaccine-associated CD4 TCRs, and dominant responses were seen in regions 160-218 and 743-854. Participants were mostly white British, with more females than males. The authors suggested clonal diversity may have been underestimated. Conclusions about previously exposed vaccinees are limited because only five to seven AZD1222 recipients were SARS-CoV-2 seropositive at baseline. Nearly half of unique spike-specific TCRs reportedly recognized epitopes outside regions mutated in the B.1.351 and B.1.1.7 variants. Because no samples from the day 14 peak response were available, repertoires could be characterized only after the peak T cell response. After two AZD1222 doses, both the breadth and the depth of spike-specific TCRs were significantly higher than at day 0 and than in MenACWY recipients. The 56-69-year group was small, and its depth increase did not reach significance, likely because of low power.

The CDR3 regions of human TCRbeta chains were analyzed by immunosequencing. The authors processed their data as follows. TCRs in the repertoires were matched against a reference library of SARS-CoV-2-specific TCRs that had been generated with the MIRA antigen-specificity platform. Breadth meant the fraction of unique TCRs that were SARS-CoV-2-associated, whereas depth meant the fraction of total T cells that were SARS-CoV-2-associated. Using the MIRA data, each spike-specific TCR was mapped to the spike region that the TCR reacts to and placed in a CD4 or CD8 class. Log10-transformed breadth and depth values were compared by one-way ANOVA with Sidak's multiple comparisons tests. TCRdb took this table from immuneACCESS and kept in-frame rearrangements with V and J called. Such tables lack part of the clones; where checked against another copy, unresolved V genes explain under half of the gap, and the rest is unexplained. V, J and clone size are those of that table, while D and trimming were read from the DNA. This sample is represented by about 270,000 clones; 90% to 95% of them were singletons. The ten largest clones take up less than 0.6% of the sample.

The sample's time point label, in plain terms: about 28 days (+/-7) after the second vaccine dose. AZD1222 recipients with second doses at about 4 weeks or about 12 weeks were pooled, because spike-specific TCR depth and breadth did not differ between schedules. Samples from vaccinated people were obtained from the UK trials COV001 and COV002, which included a single-blind randomized controlled phase 2/3 trial of AZD1222 (ChAdOx1 nCoV-19) in healthy adults. For TCRbeta chain sequencing, PBMC samples from trial participants were taken at day 0 and at day 28 after the second dose. On this clone itself: It lacks a known antigen. Base qualities are not provided; no much larger clone lies one nucleotide away.

The CDR3 spans 15 residues, from the cysteine through the phenylalanine. Only CDR3 DNA remains: 45 bases, in frame from the first base. CDR1 KGHDR and CDR2 SFDVKD were looked up in the germline V gene. Germline trimming: 3 bases from V, 4 bases from J; junction bases outside gene matches: 2. This receptor was taken from an adult who received the AZD1222 COVID-19 vaccine. The rearranged segments are TRBV24-1 and TRBJ1-4, with 9 middle bases fitting TRBD1. The material sequenced was peripheral blood, taken 28 days after the second AZD1222 dose. The CDR3 region reads CATSDPTGGNEKLFF. The DNA sequence reads TGTGCCACCAGTGATCCGACAGGGGGTAATGAAAAACTGTTTTTT.